This T cell receptor beta chain was sequenced in a study of T cells after yellow fever vaccination. TCRdb ran MiXCR on the 5' RACE reads and lists one entry per CDR3 protein. This table holds some 240,000 distinct CDR3 sequences, 3% to 3.5% found once. Findings and limits, study-wide: Re-detected after boosting: most primary clones, 96% of CD4 and roughly 90% of CD8.

This clonotype was seen ten or more times. Its specificity is unknown. Germline-derived CDR1 and CDR2 are SGHRS and YFSETQ. Trimming stripped 4 bases from V and 2 bases from J, with 13 bases between. The CDR3 is 15 residues long. The V call is TRBV5-1, the J call TRBJ2-4; D not certain. The specimen was CD4+ T cells sorted from PBMCs, collected 10 days after the yellow fever booster vaccination. This TCR came from a man between 18 and 35 years old who received the YFV17D yellow fever vaccine. Written as DNA, the CDR3 is TGCGCCAGCAGCCCGGTGGTTAACCCCAAAAACATTCAGTACTTC. Translating it yields CASSPVVNPKNIQYF.